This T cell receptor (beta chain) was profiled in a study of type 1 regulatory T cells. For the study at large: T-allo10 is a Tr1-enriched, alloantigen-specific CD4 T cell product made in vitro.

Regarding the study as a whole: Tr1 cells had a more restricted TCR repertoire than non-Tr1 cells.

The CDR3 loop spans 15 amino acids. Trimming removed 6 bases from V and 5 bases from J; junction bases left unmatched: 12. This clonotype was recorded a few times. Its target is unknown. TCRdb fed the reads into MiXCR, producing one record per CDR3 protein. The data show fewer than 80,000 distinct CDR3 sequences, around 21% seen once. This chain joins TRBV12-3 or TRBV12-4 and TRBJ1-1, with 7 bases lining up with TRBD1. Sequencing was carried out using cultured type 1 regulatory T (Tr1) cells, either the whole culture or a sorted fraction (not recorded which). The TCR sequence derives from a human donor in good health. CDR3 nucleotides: TGTGCCAGCAGCCCTAGCCCAGGGGGTTTAACTGAAGCTTTCTTT. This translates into CASSPSPGGLTEAFF.